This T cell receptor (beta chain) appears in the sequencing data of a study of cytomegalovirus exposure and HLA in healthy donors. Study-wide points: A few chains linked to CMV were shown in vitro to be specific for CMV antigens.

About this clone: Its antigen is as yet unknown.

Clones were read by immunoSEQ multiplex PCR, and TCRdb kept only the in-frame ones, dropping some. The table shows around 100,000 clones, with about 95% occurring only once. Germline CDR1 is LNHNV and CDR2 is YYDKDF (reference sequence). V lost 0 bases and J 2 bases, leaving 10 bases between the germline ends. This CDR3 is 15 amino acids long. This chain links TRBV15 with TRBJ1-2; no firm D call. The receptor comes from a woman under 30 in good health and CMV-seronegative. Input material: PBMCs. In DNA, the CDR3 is TGTGCCACCAGCAGAGATAAGGCAGCGAACTATGGCTACACCTTC. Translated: CATSRDKAANYGYTF.